Many counts were recorded for the clone carrying this T cell receptor (beta chain). CDR1 and CDR2 (germline): SGHRS, YFSETQ. V gave up 6 bases and J gave up 3 bases; unmatched junction bases: 5. The CDR3 runs to 14 residues. This entry is derived from a study of T cell responses to AZD1222 COVID-19 vaccine. Overall study context: Whether given at about 4 or about 12 weeks, second doses were pooled.

TCRdb's table, derived via immunoSEQ multiplex PCR, lists solely in-frame clones and lacks some. The sample includes over 100,000 clones, roughly 84% of them seen just once. This specimen was peripheral blood, taken on day 0 of AZD1222 vaccination. This chain uses TRBV5-1 with TRBJ2-2; 7 positions match TRBD1. This clonotype was obtained from an adult in good health. CDR3 DNA sequence: TGCGCCAGCAACTACAGGGGAGACACCGGGGAGCTGTTTTTT. This encodes CASNYRGDTGELFF.